This entry features one T cell receptor (beta chain) sequence. The antigen remains unidentified. TCRdb's copy holds only in-frame clones and misses some; the assay was immunoSEQ multiplex PCR. The sample shows over 50,000 clones, 84% of them seen only once. This sample is part of a study of T cell responses to AZD1222 COVID-19 vaccine. Study information: Both about-4-week and about-12-week second-dose recipients were combined. Study outcomes and limitations: Researchers took repertoire samples only after the peak T cell response had come. Donor demographics were predominantly white British with a female majority; clonal diversity may be underestimated.

The CDR3 extends over 15 amino acids. CDR1 is ENHRY and CDR2 is SYGVKD in the germline V gene. J gave up 0 bases and V 4 bases, and 5 bases lay outside the gene matches. The sequence was obtained from an adult in good health. This sample comprised peripheral blood, obtained on day 0 of AZD1222 vaccination. The chain joins TRBV10-3 to TRBJ2-7, with 8 bases matching TRBD1. CDR3 in amino acids: CAISARDRSSYEQYF. Here the CDR3 DNA reads TGTGCCATCAGTGCCCGGGACAGGTCCTCCTACGAGCAGTACTTC.